The 25 T cell receptor beta chains listed next were all sequenced from one sample in a study of blood T cell repertoires in COVID-19. Sequencing was performed with immunoSEQ multiplex PCR; in TCRdb, only in-frame clones are kept and a portion is missing. The sample carries nearly 350,000 clones, around 83% recorded once. Sequenced: peripheral blood. The origin of the receptors is a man under 40 with active or convalescent COVID-19.

The genes are TRBV5-1 and TRBJ2-2; 15 bases match TRBD2. The CDR3 has 16 amino acids. Germline lookup yields CDR1 SGHRS and CDR2 YFSETQ. Trimming cost V 5 bases and J 5 bases; bases outside gene matches: 4. The CDR3 reads CASSRTSGRGTGELFF. CDR3 sequence (DNA): TGCGCCAGCAGTAGGACTAGCGGGAGGGGGACCGGGGAGCTGTTTTTT.

This clone was counted between two and nine times. The rearrangement links TRBV5-4 to TRBJ1-2, with D maybe TRBD1 (5 bases). Trimming took 3 bases from V and 2 from J, leaving 11 bases between them. CDR1 is SGHNT, CDR2 YYREEE, per germline (reference sequence). CDR3 size: 14 residues. The CDR3 spells CASSSRDWNYGYTF. CDR3 in DNA: TGTGCCAGCAGCTCCCGGGACTGGAACTATGGCTACACCTTC. Drawing the rest from reference TRBV5-4 and TRBJ1-2, the complete variable domain is ETGVTQSPTHLIKTRGQQVTLRCSSQSGHNTVSWYQQALGQGPQFIFQYYREEENGRGNFPPRFSGLQFPNYSSELNVNALELDDSALYLCASSSRDWNYGYTFGSGTRLTVV.

On this clone itself: The sample contains more than one DNA sequence encoding this CDR3. V usage is TRBV6-5 and J usage is TRBJ1-6; D may be TRBD1 (5 bases). The V and J ends lost 5 bases and 1 base respectively, with 9 bases between them. Germline CDR1 and CDR2: MNHEY and SVGAGI. The CDR3 length is 15 residues. Here the CDR3 DNA reads TGTGCCAGCAGTCCTCAGGGTTCCTATAATTCACCCCTCCACTTT. This sequence encodes CASSPQGSYNSPLHF.

This chain uses TRBV10-3 with TRBJ2-3, with 7 nucleotides matching TRBD1. V lost 10 bases and J lost 5; bases outside the gene matches: 12. Per the germline V gene, CDR1 is ENHRY and CDR2 is SYGVKD. This CDR3 has 14 amino acids. The CDR3 here is CATQVTGVEDTQYF. CDR3 nucleotide sequence: TGTGCCACCCAAGTCACAGGGGTTGAAGATACGCAGTATTTT.

The V and J genes are TRBV7-8 and TRBJ1-4, with D perhaps matching TRBD1 (5 bases). The CDR3 consists of 14 residues. Germline V lookup: CDR1 SGHVS, CDR2 FQNEAQ. Trimming took 6 bases from V and 8 from J, leaving 16 bases between them. CDR3 in DNA: TGTGCCAGCAGTCGGACACTTGGTTGGGAAAAACTGTTTTTT. This sequence encodes CASSRTLGWEKLFF.

The gene calls are TRBV4-1 and TRBJ1-1; maybe TRBD1 (5 bases). The germline V and J ends were trimmed by 0 bases and 0 bases, with 20 bases remaining between them. The CDR3 sequence is 19 residues long. Germline CDR1 reads MGHRA; CDR2 reads YSYEKL. The CDR3 nucleotides read TGCGCCAGCAGCCAAGAATGGTGGGACTCCACCTCCATGAACACTGAAGCTTTCTTT. Its protein product is CASSQEWWDSTSMNTEAFF.

V usage is TRBV2 and J usage is TRBJ1-1; 7 nucleotides agree with TRBD1. From germline, CDR1 is SNHLY and CDR2 FYNNEI. After removal of 2 bases from V and 1 base from J, the junction contained 1 base not matched to a gene. This CDR3 has 14 amino acids. The CDR3 DNA reads as TGTGCCAGCAGTGAACAGGGGGGGAACACTGAAGCTTTCTTT. Protein sequence: CASSEQGGNTEAFF.

This chain connects TRBV4-3 to TRBJ1-5, with unresolved D. Germline CDR1 LGHNA, CDR2 YSLEER. The V gene lost 1 base and the J gene lost 8 bases, with 9 bases spanning the gap. This CDR3 spans 13 amino acids. CDR3 sequence (DNA): TGCGCCAGCAGCCAAGCTCTCCAGGAGCCCCAGCATTTT. Its translation: CASSQALQEPQHF.

This clone was detected a few times. The chain is built from TRBV4-3 and TRBJ2-5, with TRBD2 identical over 12 bases. CDR3 length equals 18 residues. V shed 4 bases and J 5 bases; nucleotides not matched to a gene: 14. From germline, CDR1 is LGHNA and CDR2 YSLEER. CDR3 region: CASSLEEVGLAGGETQYF. The CDR3 DNA sequence: TGCGCCAGCAGCCTCGAGGAAGTGGGACTAGCGGGCGGGGAGACCCAGTACTTC.

The chain combines TRBV7-9 with TRBJ2-5; TRBD2 agrees at 14 bases. The CDR3 length is 16 residues. With 4 bases clipped from V and 7 bases from J, the junction kept 8 bases outside the gene matches. CDR1 and CDR2 from the germline V gene are SEHNR and FQNEAQ (reference sequence). Here the CDR3 DNA reads TGTGCCAGCAGCTACTCAGCCGGGACTAGCGGGGGGACCCAGTACTTC. Protein: CASSYSAGTSGGTQYF.

V gene TRBV9 combines with J gene TRBJ1-2; possible D gene TRBD1, 5 bases. Deletions cut 4 bases from V and 1 base from J, with 14 bases between. The CDR3 length is 15 residues. CDR1 and CDR2 from the germline V gene are SGDLS and YYNGEE. The CDR3 DNA sequence: TGTGCCAGCAGCCCAACCTTACAGGATAACTATGGCTACACCTTC. It yields the protein CASSPTLQDNYGYTF.

The DNA for the CDR3 is TGTGCCAGCAGCACCCAGGACAGGGAGGTTGAGACCCAGTACTTC. This translates into CASSTQDREVETQYF. The chain combines TRBV7-8 with TRBJ2-5; 8 nucleotides align to TRBD1. Germline V gene lookup returns CDR1 SGHVS and CDR2 FQNEAQ. The ends lost 5 bases at V and 5 bases at J; junction bases unmatched: 10. The length of the CDR3 is 15 residues.

CDR3 DNA sequence: TGTGCCAGCGCCCGACAGGGAGAGACCCAGTACTTC. It encodes CASARQGETQYF. V is TRBV6-5 and J is TRBJ2-5; TRBD1 matches 7 bases. CDR3 size: 12 residues. Germline assignment: CDR1 MNHEY and CDR2 SVGAGI. Trimming took 8 bases from V and 4 from J; bases not matched to a gene: 4.

This clone has ten or more counts. The chain recombines TRBV7-9 with TRBJ1-2; weak D call: TRBD1 (5 bases). The CDR3 length is 14 residues. V lost 2 bases to trimming and J lost 2 bases, with 9 bases between them. Germline CDR1 is SEHNR and CDR2 is FQNEAQ (reference sequence). CDR3: CASSLWGENYGYTF. The DNA for the CDR3 is TGTGCCAGCAGCTTATGGGGGGAGAACTATGGCTACACCTTC.

The chain is built from TRBV7-9 and TRBJ2-4; D might be TRBD2 (5 bases). Germline CDR1 and CDR2: SEHNR and FQNEAQ (reference sequence). This CDR3 contains 16 residues. V lost 2 bases, J lost 3 bases, and 14 bases lay in between. The DNA for the CDR3 is TGTGCCAGCAGCTTAAGGTGGGAGTTGGGCAAAAACATTCAGTACTTC. Its translation: CASSLRWELGKNIQYF.

The chain combines TRBV28 with TRBJ2-7; D is possibly TRBD1 (6 bases). The CDR3 runs 14 residues. The germline V gene has CDR1 MDHEN and CDR2 SYDVKM. The germline V and J ends were trimmed by 5 bases and 3 bases, with 14 bases remaining between them. The CDR3 bases are TGTGCCAGCAGTCTGACAGGTTTTGTCTACGAGCAGTACTTC. Amino acids: CASSLTGFVYEQYF.

The chain has TRBV24-1 and TRBJ2-7; D not certain. Trimming pared 2 bases from V and 6 bases from J, leaving 7 bases between. Germline V gene lookup returns CDR1 KGHDR and CDR2 SFDVKD. The CDR3 contains 12 residues. The CDR3: CATSDSRSEQYF. In nucleotides, the CDR3 is TGTGCCACCAGTGATTCCAGGTCCGAGCAGTACTTC.

The V gene is TRBV19, the J gene TRBJ1-2, with 11 bases lining up with TRBD1. Losses at the gene ends were 4 bases for V and 4 bases for J; bases not matched to a gene: 8. CDR3 length: 16 amino acids. The V gene's germline CDR1 is LNHDA and CDR2 SQIVND (reference sequence). CDR3 bases: TGTGCCAGTAGTAATCCGGGACAGGGGGGAGGCTATGGCTACACCTTC. This encodes CASSNPGQGGGYGYTF.

The sample holds a few counts of this clone. J is TRBJ2-3 and V is TRBV4-3, with TRBD1 as a possible D gene (5 bases). CDR3 length equals 15 residues. Germline V gene data show CDR1 as LGHNA and CDR2 as YSLEER. Trimming shortened V by 1 base and J by 3 bases, and 11 bases separated the two germline ends. CDR3 residues: CASSQGGHWTDTQYF. The DNA of the CDR3 is TGCGCCAGCAGCCAAGGGGGCCATTGGACAGATACGCAGTATTTT.

This clone is a singleton in its sample. This rearrangement joins TRBV6-5 to TRBJ1-1; TRBD1 aligns across 9 bases. This CDR3 has 16 amino acids. Germline lookup yields CDR1 MNHEY and CDR2 SVGAGI. With 1 base clipped from V and 1 base from J, the junction kept 4 bases outside the gene matches. Here the CDR3 DNA reads TGTGCCAGCAGTTACTACGACAGGGGGTGGAACACTGAAGCTTTCTTT. Translation: CASSYYDRGWNTEAFF.

The chain recombines TRBV29-1 with TRBJ2-7, with D perhaps TRBD2 (5 bases). Trimming removed 6 bases from V and 3 bases from J, with 12 bases in between. The CDR3 spans 12 residues. The V gene's germline CDR1 is SQVTM and CDR2 ANQGSEA. As DNA, the CDR3 is TGCAGCGTCCCGACCGGGAACTACGAGCAGTACTTC. Translated, it gives CSVPTGNYEQYF.

This clone was seen only a few times. The chain is built from TRBV9 and TRBJ2-7; tentative D call: TRBD2 (6 bases). This CDR3 region has 14 residues. V lost 1 base, J lost 6 bases, and 14 bases lay in between. Per the germline V gene, CDR1 is SGDLS and CDR2 is YYNGEE. The CDR3 nucleotides are TGTGCCAGCAGCGTAAAATCGGGAGCGAGCGAGCAGTACTTC. Translated, it gives CASSVKSGASEQYF.

This clone came up a few times. The V call is TRBV5-4, the J call TRBJ2-7; 9 bases are a match to TRBD2. The V segment lost 5 bases and the J segment 2 bases; nucleotides outside the gene matches: 11. The CDR3 runs to 16 residues. CDR1 and CDR2 (germline): SGHNT, YYREEE (reference sequence). CDR3 residues: CASRNGLAGLAYEQYF. The CDR3, as DNA: TGTGCCAGCAGAAACGGTCTAGCGGGATTGGCCTACGAGCAGTACTTC.

The V call is TRBV3-1 (or the pseudogene TRBV3-2), the J call TRBJ2-7, with D possibly being TRBD1 (6 bases). The CDR3 has 15 residues. The germline V gene encodes CDR1 LGHDT and CDR2 YNNKEL (reference sequence). V was shortened by 1 base and J by 5 bases, with 15 bases between the two germline ends. In nucleotides, the CDR3 is TGTGCCAGCAGCCAAGTGACGGTACAGGGAAACGAGCAGTACTTC. It yields the protein CASSQVTVQGNEQYF.

The chain combines TRBV7-8 with TRBJ2-5; possibly TRBD1 for D (6 bases). The CDR3 runs 13 residues. Germline assignment: CDR1 SGHVS and CDR2 FQNEAQ. The V gene lost 0 bases and the J gene lost 5 bases, with 7 bases spanning the gap. CDR3 DNA: TGTGCCAGCAGCTTAGCGGGACACGAGACCCAGTACTTC. This sequence encodes CASSLAGHETQYF.